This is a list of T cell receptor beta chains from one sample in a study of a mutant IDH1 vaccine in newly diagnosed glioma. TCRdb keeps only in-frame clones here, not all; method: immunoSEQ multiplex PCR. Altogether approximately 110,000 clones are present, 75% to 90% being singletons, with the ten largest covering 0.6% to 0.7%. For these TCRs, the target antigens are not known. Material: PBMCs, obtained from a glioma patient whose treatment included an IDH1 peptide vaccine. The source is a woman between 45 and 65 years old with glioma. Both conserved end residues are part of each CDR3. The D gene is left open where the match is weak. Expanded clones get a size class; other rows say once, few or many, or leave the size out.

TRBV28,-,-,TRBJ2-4,CASSDGSVRRNIQYF,TGTGCCAGCAGTGATGGGTCCGTAAGGAGGAACATTCAGTACTTC
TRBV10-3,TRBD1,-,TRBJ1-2,CAISPTGSDYGYTF,TGTGCCATCAGTCCGACAGGGAGCGACTATGGCTACACCTTC
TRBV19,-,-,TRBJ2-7,CASSNRGYEQYF,TGTGCCAGTAGTAACCGCGGGTACGAGCAGTACTTC
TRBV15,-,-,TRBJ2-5,CATSRGGRDGTQYF,TGTGCCACCAGCAGAGGGGGGCGGGACGGGACCCAGTACTTC
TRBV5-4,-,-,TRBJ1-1,CAGSPSGANTEAFF,TGTGCCGGCAGCCCATCGGGGGCGAACACTGAAGCTTTCTTT
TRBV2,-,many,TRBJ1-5,CASRRDSNQPQHF,TGTGCCAGCAGAAGGGATAGCAATCAGCCCCAGCATTTT
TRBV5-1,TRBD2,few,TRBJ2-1,CASSRGLAEAVKGHEQFF,TGCGCCAGCAGCCGAGGACTAGCGGAGGCCGTGAAAGGCCATGAGCAGTTCTTC
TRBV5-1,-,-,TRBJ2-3,CASSLPTDTQYF,TGCGCCAGCAGCTTGCCCACAGATACGCAGTATTTT
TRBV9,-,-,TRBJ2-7,CASSVGGTGYEQYF,TGTGCCAGCAGCGTAGGTGGGACCGGCTACGAGCAGTACTTC
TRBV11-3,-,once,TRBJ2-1,CASSAQKGEQFF,TGTGCCAGCAGCGCACAGAAGGGTGAGCAGTTCTTC
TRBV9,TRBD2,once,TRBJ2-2,CASSVDASGTAGELFF,TGTGCCAGCAGCGTAGACGCTAGCGGGACGGCCGGGGAGCTGTTTTTT
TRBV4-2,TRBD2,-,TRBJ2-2,CASSQFSGATGELFF,TGTGCCAGCAGCCAATTTAGCGGGGCCACCGGGGAGCTGTTTTTT
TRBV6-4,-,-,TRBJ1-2,CAGEHGYTF,TGTGCCGGAGAGCATGGCTACACCTTC
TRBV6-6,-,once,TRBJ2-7,CASSPIGETYEQYF,TGTGCCAGCAGTCCCATCGGGGAAACCTACGAGCAGTACTTC
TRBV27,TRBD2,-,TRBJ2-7,CASSLALPSGSSYEQYF,TGTGCCAGCAGTTTAGCTCTTCCCAGCGGGAGTTCCTACGAGCAGTACTTC
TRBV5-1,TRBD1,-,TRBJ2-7,CASSPPTGGGYEQYF,TGCGCCAGCAGCCCCCCGACAGGGGGCGGGTACGAGCAGTACTTC
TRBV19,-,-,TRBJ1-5,CASSTKGSQPQHF,TGTGCCAGTAGTACCAAGGGAAGCCAGCCCCAGCATTTT
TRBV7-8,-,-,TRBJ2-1,CASSQLGGPGNEQFF,TGTGCCAGCAGTCAGCTGGGGGGGCCGGGGAATGAGCAGTTCTTC
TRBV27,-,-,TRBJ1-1,CASSLNRIFEAFF,TGTGCCAGCAGTTTAAACAGGATATTTGAAGCTTTCTTT
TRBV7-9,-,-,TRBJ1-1,CASSPGGRPEAFF,TGTGCCAGCAGCCCGGGAGGACGACCTGAAGCTTTCTTT
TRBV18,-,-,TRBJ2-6,CASSAQEAGANVLTF,TGTGCCAGCTCGGCCCAGGAAGCCGGGGCCAACGTCCTGACTTTC
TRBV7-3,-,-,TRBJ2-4,CASSPSGGVGKNIQYF,TGTGCCAGCAGCCCCTCAGGAGGGGTAGGCAAAAACATTCAGTACTTC
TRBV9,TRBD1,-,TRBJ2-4,CASSPRQGEAKNIQYF,TGTGCCAGCAGCCCGCGACAGGGGGAGGCCAAAAACATTCAGTACTTC
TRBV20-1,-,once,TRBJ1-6,CSASFNSPLHF,TGCAGTGCTAGCTTCAACTCACCCCTCCACTTT
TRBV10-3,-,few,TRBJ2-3,CAISGSHSTDTQYF,TGTGCCATCAGCGGGAGCCACAGCACAGATACGCAGTATTTT
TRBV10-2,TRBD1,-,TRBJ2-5,CASSDITGVRRETQYF,TGCGCCAGCAGTGACATAACAGGGGTTAGGCGAGAGACCCAGTACTTC
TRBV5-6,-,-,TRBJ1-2,CASSFEGFHGYTF,TGTGCCAGCAGTTTCGAGGGGTTCCATGGCTACACCTTC
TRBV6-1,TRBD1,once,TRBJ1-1,CASSANRGFTEAFF,TGTGCCAGCAGTGCTAACAGGGGATTCACTGAAGCTTTCTTT
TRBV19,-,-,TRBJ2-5,CASSISRSGETQYF,TGTGCCAGTAGTATTTCCAGGTCTGGAGAGACCCAGTACTTC
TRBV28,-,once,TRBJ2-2,CAISGGGSWTGELFF,TGTGCCATATCCGGCGGAGGGAGCTGGACCGGGGAGCTGTTTTTT
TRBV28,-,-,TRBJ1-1,CATGQYLNTEAFF,TGTGCCACAGGACAGTACCTGAACACTGAAGCTTTCTTT
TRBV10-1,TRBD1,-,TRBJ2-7,CASTGQGPSYEQYF,TGCGCCAGCACAGGACAGGGGCCTTCCTACGAGCAGTACTTC
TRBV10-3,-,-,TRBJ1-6,CAIRLGDYNSPLHF,TGTGCCATCAGGCTCGGCGATTATAATTCACCCCTCCACTTT
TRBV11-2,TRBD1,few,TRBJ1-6,CASRAQGKNSPLHF,TGTGCCAGCAGGGCACAGGGGAAGAATTCACCCCTCCACTTT
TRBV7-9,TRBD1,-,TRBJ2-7,CASRGGLGEQYF,TGTGCCAGTCGAGGGGGCCTGGGCGAGCAGTACTTC
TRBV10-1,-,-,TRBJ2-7,CASSESLGYEQYF,TGCGCCAGCAGTGAGTCTCTGGGGTACGAGCAGTACTTC
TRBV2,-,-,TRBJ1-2,CASSLTGTEYGYTF,TGTGCCAGCAGTCTGACCGGGACGGAGTATGGCTACACCTTC
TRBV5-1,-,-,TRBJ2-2,CASTGSSNTGELFF,TGCGCCAGCACTGGCAGTTCGAACACCGGGGAGCTGTTTTTT
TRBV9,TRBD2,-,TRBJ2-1,CASSVVSPSGTYNVQFF,TGTGCCAGCAGCGTAGTATCCCCTAGCGGGACCTACAATGTGCAGTTCTTC
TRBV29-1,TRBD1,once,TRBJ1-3,CSVERDRGHGNTIYF,TGCAGCGTTGAGCGGGACAGGGGGCATGGAAACACCATATATTTT
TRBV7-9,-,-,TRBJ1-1,CASSLTDMNTEAFF,TGTGCCAGCAGCTTAACCGATATGAACACTGAAGCTTTCTTT
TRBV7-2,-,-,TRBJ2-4,CASSPLKAPGSHQYF,TGTGCCAGCAGCCCATTAAAGGCCCCAGGTTCTCATCAGTACTTC